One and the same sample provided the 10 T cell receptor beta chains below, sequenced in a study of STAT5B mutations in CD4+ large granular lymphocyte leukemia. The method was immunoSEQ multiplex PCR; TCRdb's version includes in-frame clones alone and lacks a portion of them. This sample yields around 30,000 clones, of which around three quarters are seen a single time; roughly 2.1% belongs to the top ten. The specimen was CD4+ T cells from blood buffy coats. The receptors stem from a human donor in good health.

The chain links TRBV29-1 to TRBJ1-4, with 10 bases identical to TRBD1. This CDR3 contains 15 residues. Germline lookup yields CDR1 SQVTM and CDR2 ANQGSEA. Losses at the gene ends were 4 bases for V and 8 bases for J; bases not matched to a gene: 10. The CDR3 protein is CSVGGGQGSLEKLFF. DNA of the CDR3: TGCAGCGTTGGGGGGGGACAGGGGTCCCTCGAAAAACTGTTTTTT. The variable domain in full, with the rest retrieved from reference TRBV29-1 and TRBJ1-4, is SAVISQKPSRDICQRGTSLTIQCQVDSQVTMMFWYRQQPGQSLTLIATANQGSEATYESGFVIDKFPISRPNLTFSTLTVSNMSPEDSSIYLCSVGGGQGSLEKLFFGSGTQLSVL.

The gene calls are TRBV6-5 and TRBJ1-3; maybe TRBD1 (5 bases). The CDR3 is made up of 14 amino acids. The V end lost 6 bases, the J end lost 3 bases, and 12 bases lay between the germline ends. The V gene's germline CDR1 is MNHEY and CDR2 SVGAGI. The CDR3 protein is CASRGRGFGNTIYF. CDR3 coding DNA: TGTGCCAGCAGAGGGAGGGGTTTTGGAAACACCATATATTTT.

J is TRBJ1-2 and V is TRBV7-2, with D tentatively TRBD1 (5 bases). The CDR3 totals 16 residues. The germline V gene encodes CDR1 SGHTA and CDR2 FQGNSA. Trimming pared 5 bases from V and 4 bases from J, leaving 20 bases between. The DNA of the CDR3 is TGTGCCAGCAGCCCTAACGCCCCCGGGACGGCCTATGGCTACACCTTC. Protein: CASSPNAPGTAYGYTF.

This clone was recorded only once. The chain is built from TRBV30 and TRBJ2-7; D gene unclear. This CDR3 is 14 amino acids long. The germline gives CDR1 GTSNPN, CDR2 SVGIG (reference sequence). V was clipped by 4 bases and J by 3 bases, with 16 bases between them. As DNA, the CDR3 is TGTGCCTGGACTCGTGTCGGTGCCTACTACGAGCAGTACTTC. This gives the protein CAWTRVGAYYEQYF.

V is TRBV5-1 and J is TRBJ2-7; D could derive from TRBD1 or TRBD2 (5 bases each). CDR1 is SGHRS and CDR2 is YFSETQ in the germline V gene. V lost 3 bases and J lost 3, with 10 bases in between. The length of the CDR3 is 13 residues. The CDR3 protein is CASSYGTDYEQYF. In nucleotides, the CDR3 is TGCGCCAGCAGCTATGGGACGGACTACGAGCAGTACTTC.

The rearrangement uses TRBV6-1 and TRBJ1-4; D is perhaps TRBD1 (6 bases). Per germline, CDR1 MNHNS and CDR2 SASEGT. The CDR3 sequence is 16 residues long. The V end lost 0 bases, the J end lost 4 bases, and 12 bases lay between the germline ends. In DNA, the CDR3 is TGTGCCAGCAGTGAAGCCTTGAGACAGGTTAATGAAAAACTGTTTTTT. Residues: CASSEALRQVNEKLFF.

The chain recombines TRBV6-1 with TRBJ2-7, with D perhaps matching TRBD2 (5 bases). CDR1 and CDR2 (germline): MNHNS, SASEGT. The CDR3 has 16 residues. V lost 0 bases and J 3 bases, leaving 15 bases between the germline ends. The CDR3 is CASSEASVASYYEQYF. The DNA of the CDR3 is TGTGCCAGCAGTGAAGCTAGTGTTGCTAGCTACTACGAGCAGTACTTC.

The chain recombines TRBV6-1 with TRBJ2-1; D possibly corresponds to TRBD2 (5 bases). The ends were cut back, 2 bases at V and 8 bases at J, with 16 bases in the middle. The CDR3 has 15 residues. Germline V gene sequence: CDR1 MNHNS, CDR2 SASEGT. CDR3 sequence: CASSEQAGSGYEQFF. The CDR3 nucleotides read TGTGCCAGCAGTGAACAGGCGGGCTCGGGCTATGAGCAGTTCTTC.

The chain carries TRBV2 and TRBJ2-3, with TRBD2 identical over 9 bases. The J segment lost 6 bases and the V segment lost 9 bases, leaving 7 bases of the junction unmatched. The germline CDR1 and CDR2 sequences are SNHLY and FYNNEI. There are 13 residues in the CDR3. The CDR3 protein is CAREAGGGDTQYF. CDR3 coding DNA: TGTGCCAGAGAAGCGGGGGGCGGGGATACGCAGTATTTT.

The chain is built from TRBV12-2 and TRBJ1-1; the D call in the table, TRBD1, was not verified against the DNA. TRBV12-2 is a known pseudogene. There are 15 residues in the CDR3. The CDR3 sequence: CASRPTRQENTEAFF. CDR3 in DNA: TGTGCAAGTCGCCCGACCCGACAGGAGAACACTGAAGCTTTCTTT.